A selection of T cell receptor beta chains follows, all from one sample in a study. TCRdb reprocessed the 5' RACE reads with MiXCR, giving one entry per CDR3 protein. Among around 50,000 distinct CDR3 sequences, about 15% were seen once, and the ten largest hold about 2.2%. Sample: naive CD4+ T cells sorted from blood. These receptor sequences come from a female donor with breast cancer. Both conserved end residues are part of each CDR3. Fields, in order: clone size, V gene, J gene, CDR3 protein. Clone size appears in some rows only: once, few, many, or a class for an expanded clone.

clone_size: NA; v_call: TRBV27; j_call: TRBJ1-6; cdr3_aa: CASSLRRGDSPLHF
clone_size: medium-sized; v_call: TRBV7-6; j_call: TRBJ2-7; cdr3_aa: CASSLGGGVGEQYF
clone_size: many; v_call: TRBV25-1; j_call: TRBJ1-6; cdr3_aa: CASSIPGDNSPLHF
clone_size: many; v_call: TRBV5-1; j_call: TRBJ2-1; cdr3_aa: CASSNSLTPEQFF
clone_size: few; v_call: TRBV12-3/TRBV12-4; j_call: TRBJ2-3; cdr3_aa: CASSFLYSTDTQYF
clone_size: NA; v_call: TRBV5-1; j_call: TRBJ2-2; cdr3_aa: CASTPRGPSDGGELFF
clone_size: NA; v_call: TRBV7-2; j_call: TRBJ1-5; cdr3_aa: CASSLGGSRDQPQHF
clone_size: NA; v_call: TRBV9; j_call: TRBJ2-7; cdr3_aa: CASSVGREGRSEQYF
clone_size: few; v_call: TRBV3-1; j_call: TRBJ2-3; cdr3_aa: CASSLRTGGTDTQYF
clone_size: NA; v_call: TRBV5-5; j_call: TRBJ2-5; cdr3_aa: CASSSPGVAETQYF
clone_size: many; v_call: TRBV7-2; j_call: TRBJ2-3; cdr3_aa: CASSLGGERADTQYF
clone_size: many; v_call: TRBV20-1; j_call: TRBJ2-5; cdr3_aa: CSARDRLAAETQYF
clone_size: NA; v_call: TRBV5-1; j_call: TRBJ1-2; cdr3_aa: CASSVGYDYGYTF
clone_size: NA; v_call: TRBV2; j_call: TRBJ1-6; cdr3_aa: CAGRDIYSPLHF
clone_size: few; v_call: TRBV5-1; j_call: TRBJ1-1; cdr3_aa: CASSPQGLVTEAFF
clone_size: NA; v_call: TRBV12-3/TRBV12-4; j_call: TRBJ1-5; cdr3_aa: CASSLQASQPQHF
clone_size: few; v_call: TRBV7-2; j_call: TRBJ1-2; cdr3_aa: CASRSPGRISYTF
clone_size: few; v_call: TRBV27; j_call: TRBJ1-5; cdr3_aa: CASSLVGSRQPQHF
clone_size: NA; v_call: TRBV28; j_call: TRBJ2-1; cdr3_aa: CASSPGGANNEQFF
clone_size: NA; v_call: TRBV24-1; j_call: TRBJ1-5; cdr3_aa: CATSEVGNQPQHF
clone_size: few; v_call: TRBV6-6; j_call: TRBJ1-5; cdr3_aa: CASSYSMQSGQPQHF
clone_size: NA; v_call: TRBV29-1; j_call: TRBJ2-5; cdr3_aa: CSGTRVDGETQYF
clone_size: NA; v_call: TRBV15; j_call: TRBJ1-5; cdr3_aa: CATSRDKGGRGQPQHF
clone_size: once; v_call: TRBV20-1; j_call: TRBJ2-5; cdr3_aa: CSARDLGTGSQETQYF
clone_size: few; v_call: TRBV2; j_call: TRBJ2-7; cdr3_aa: CASSEVRASGEQYF
clone_size: few; v_call: TRBV20-1; j_call: TRBJ2-5; cdr3_aa: CSAPTLAGGGETQYF
clone_size: NA; v_call: TRBV7-2; j_call: TRBJ2-5; cdr3_aa: CASSPAGETQYF
clone_size: few; v_call: TRBV6-1; j_call: TRBJ2-3; cdr3_aa: CASSADSATQYF
clone_size: few; v_call: TRBV20-1; j_call: TRBJ2-2; cdr3_aa: CSARGEANTGELFF
clone_size: NA; v_call: TRBV6-6; j_call: TRBJ1-4; cdr3_aa: CASSYGSGSEKLFF
clone_size: NA; v_call: TRBV4-1; j_call: TRBJ1-2; cdr3_aa: CASSQRAGGAYGYTF
clone_size: NA; v_call: TRBV5-1; j_call: TRBJ2-7; cdr3_aa: CASSIRLAGELYEQYF
clone_size: few; v_call: TRBV15; j_call: TRBJ1-5; cdr3_aa: CATSRGNQGQPQHF
clone_size: NA; v_call: TRBV4-1; j_call: TRBJ2-1; cdr3_aa: CASSGSGAFNEQFF
clone_size: NA; v_call: TRBV2; j_call: TRBJ2-1; cdr3_aa: CASSDTGSNEQFF
clone_size: many; v_call: TRBV7-9; j_call: TRBJ1-1; cdr3_aa: CASSSRRSMGTEAFF
clone_size: NA; v_call: TRBV5-1; j_call: TRBJ2-1; cdr3_aa: CASRRQGDYNEQFF
clone_size: NA; v_call: TRBV5-1; j_call: TRBJ2-3; cdr3_aa: CASSFGSGGADTQYF
clone_size: NA; v_call: TRBV5-5; j_call: TRBJ1-6; cdr3_aa: CASSLRQGAPGTLHF
clone_size: once; v_call: TRBV12-3/TRBV12-4; j_call: TRBJ2-7; cdr3_aa: CACSPGGPYEQYF
clone_size: few; v_call: TRBV29-1; j_call: TRBJ2-2; cdr3_aa: CSAVGGAGGELFF
clone_size: few; v_call: TRBV5-1; j_call: TRBJ2-3; cdr3_aa: CASSPGLAGSTDTQYF
clone_size: NA; v_call: TRBV7-3; j_call: TRBJ2-6; cdr3_aa: CASSLAGHQSGANVLTF
clone_size: NA; v_call: TRBV21-1; j_call: TRBJ2-7; cdr3_aa: CASSRQGALSYEQYF
clone_size: few; v_call: TRBV5-1; j_call: TRBJ2-3; cdr3_aa: CASSSGGAGDTDTQYF
clone_size: few; v_call: TRBV20-1; j_call: TRBJ2-5; cdr3_aa: CSARVETQYF
clone_size: NA; v_call: TRBV6-5; j_call: TRBJ1-1; cdr3_aa: CASRNRGLSTEAFF
clone_size: few; v_call: TRBV5-1; j_call: TRBJ2-5; cdr3_aa: CASSLEGGRETQYF
clone_size: few; v_call: TRBV28; j_call: TRBJ2-3; cdr3_aa: CASSGTGTDTQYF
clone_size: medium-sized; v_call: TRBV6-1; j_call: TRBJ2-3; cdr3_aa: CASRSGTETGTDTQYF
clone_size: few; v_call: TRBV2; j_call: TRBJ1-3; cdr3_aa: CASSEEGRLLSGNTIYF
clone_size: NA; v_call: TRBV5-1; j_call: TRBJ2-1; cdr3_aa: CASSLVPSGGTSYNEQFF
clone_size: NA; v_call: TRBV6-5; j_call: TRBJ2-1; cdr3_aa: CASSLDRGRVNEQFF